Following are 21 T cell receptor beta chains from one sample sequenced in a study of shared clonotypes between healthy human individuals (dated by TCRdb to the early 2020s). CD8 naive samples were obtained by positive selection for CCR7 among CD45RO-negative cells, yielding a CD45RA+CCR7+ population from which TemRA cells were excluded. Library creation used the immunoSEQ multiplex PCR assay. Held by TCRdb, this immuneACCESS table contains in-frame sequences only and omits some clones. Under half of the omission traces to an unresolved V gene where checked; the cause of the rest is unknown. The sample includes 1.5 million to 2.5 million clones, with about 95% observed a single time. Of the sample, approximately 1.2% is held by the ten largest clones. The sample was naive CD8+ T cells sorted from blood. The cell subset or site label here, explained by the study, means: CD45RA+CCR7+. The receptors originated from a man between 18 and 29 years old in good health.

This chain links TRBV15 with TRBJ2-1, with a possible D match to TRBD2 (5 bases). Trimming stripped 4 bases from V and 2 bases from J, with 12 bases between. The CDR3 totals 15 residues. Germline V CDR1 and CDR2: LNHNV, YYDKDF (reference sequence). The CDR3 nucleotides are TGTGCCACCAGCATTCTAGCTGGCACCTACAATGAGCAGTTCTTC. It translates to CATSILAGTYNEQFF. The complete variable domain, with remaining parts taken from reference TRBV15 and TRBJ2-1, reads DAMVIQNPRYQVTQFGKPVTLSCSQTLNHNVMYWYQQKSSQAPKLLFHYYDKDFNNEADTPDNFQSRRPNTSFCFLDIRSPGLGDTAMYLCATSILAGTYNEQFFGPGTRLTVL.

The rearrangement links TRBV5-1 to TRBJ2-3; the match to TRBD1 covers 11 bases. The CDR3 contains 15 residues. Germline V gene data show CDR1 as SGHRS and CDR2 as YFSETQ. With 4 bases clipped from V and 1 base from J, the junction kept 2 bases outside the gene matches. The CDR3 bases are TGCGCCAGCAGCCAGGGACAGGGGGGCACAGATACGCAGTATTTT. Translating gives CASSQGQGGTDTQYF.

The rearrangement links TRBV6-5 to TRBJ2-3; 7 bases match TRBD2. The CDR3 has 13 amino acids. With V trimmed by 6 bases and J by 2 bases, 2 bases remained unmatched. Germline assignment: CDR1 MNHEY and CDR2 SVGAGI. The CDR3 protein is CASSGTNTDTQYF. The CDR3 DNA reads TGTGCCAGCAGCGGGACTAACACAGATACGCAGTATTTT.

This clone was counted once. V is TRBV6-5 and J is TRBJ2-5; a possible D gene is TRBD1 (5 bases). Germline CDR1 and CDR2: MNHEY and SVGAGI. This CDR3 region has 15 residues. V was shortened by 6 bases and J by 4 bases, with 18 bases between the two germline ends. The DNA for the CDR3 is TGTGCCAGCAGCTTCGGTACCCAGGGTGGAGAGACCCAGTACTTC. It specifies CASSFGTQGGETQYF.

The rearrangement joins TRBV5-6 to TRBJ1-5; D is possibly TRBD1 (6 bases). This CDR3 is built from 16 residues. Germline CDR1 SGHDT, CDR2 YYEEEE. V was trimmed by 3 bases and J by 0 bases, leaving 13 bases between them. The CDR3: CASSWYGGLSNQPQHF. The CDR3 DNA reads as TGTGCCAGCAGCTGGTATGGGGGCCTTAGCAATCAGCCCCAGCATTTT. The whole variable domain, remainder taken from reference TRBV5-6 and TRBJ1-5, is DAGVTQSPTHLIKTRGQQVTLRCSPKSGHDTVSWYQQALGQGPQFIFQYYEEEERQRGNFPDRFSGHQFPNYSSELNVNALLLGDSALYLCASSWYGGLSNQPQHFGDGTRLSIL.

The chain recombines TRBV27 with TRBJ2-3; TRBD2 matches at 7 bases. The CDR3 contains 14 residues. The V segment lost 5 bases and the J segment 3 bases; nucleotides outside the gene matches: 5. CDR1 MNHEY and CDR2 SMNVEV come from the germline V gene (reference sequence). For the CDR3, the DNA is TGTGCCAGCAGTGGGGCGGGGGAGACAGATACGCAGTATTTT. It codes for CASSGAGETDTQYF.

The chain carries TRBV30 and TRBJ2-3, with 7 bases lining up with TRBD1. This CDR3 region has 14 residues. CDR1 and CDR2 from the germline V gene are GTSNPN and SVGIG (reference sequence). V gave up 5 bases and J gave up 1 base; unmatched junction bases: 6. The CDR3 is CAWQRGLGTDTQYF. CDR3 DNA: TGTGCCTGGCAGAGGGGGCTTGGCACAGATACGCAGTATTTT.

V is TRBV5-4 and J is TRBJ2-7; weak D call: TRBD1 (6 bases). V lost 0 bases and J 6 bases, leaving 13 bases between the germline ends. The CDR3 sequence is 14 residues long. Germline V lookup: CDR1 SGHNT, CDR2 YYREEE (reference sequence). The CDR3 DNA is TGTGCCAGCAGCTTGGGGGTTTTAGGGGGCGAGCAGTACTTC. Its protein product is CASSLGVLGGEQYF. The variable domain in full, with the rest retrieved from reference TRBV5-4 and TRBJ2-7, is ETGVTQSPTHLIKTRGQQVTLRCSSQSGHNTVSWYQQALGQGPQFIFQYYREEENGRGNFPPRFSGLQFPNYSSELNVNALELDDSALYLCASSLGVLGGEQYFGPGTRLTVT.

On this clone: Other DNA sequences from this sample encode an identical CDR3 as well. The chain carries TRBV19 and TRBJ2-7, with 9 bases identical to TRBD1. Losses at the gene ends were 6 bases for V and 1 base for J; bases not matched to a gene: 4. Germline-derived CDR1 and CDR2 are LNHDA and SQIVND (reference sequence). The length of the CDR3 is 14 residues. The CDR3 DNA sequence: TGTGCCAGTAGCCCACAGGGGGCTTCCTACGAGCAGTACTTC. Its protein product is CASSPQGASYEQYF.

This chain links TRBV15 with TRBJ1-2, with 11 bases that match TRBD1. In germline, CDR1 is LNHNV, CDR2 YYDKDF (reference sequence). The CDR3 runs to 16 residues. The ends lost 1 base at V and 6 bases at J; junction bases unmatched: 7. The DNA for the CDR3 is TGTGCCACCAGCAGAGGTTGGGACAGGGGGTTGAATGGCTACACCTTC. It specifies CATSRGWDRGLNGYTF.

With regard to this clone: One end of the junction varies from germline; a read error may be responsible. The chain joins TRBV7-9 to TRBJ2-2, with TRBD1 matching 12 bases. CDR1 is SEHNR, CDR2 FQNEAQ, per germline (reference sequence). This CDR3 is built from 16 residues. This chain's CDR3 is CVSSRRGTGGSGELFF. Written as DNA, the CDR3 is TGTGTCAGCAGCCGGAGAGGGACAGGGGGCTCCGGGGAGCTGTTTTTT.

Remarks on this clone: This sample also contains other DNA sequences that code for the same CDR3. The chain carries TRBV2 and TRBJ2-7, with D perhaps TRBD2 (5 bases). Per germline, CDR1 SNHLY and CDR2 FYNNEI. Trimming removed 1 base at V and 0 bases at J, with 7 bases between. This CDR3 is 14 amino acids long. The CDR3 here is CASSEGGFSYEQYF. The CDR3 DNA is TGTGCCAGCAGTGAAGGAGGGTTCTCCTACGAGCAGTACTTC.

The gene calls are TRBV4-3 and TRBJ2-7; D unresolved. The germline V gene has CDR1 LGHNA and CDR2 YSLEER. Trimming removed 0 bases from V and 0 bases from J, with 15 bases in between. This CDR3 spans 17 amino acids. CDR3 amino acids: CASSQENRVSSSYEQYF. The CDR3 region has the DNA TGCGCCAGCAGCCAAGAGAATAGGGTCTCGAGCTCCTACGAGCAGTACTTC.

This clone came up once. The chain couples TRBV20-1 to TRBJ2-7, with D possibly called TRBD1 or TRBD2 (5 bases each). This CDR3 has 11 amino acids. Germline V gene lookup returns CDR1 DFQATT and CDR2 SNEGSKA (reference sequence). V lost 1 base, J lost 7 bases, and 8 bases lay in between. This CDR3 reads CSARAWGEQYF. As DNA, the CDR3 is TGCAGTGCTAGAGCCTGGGGGGAGCAGTACTTC.

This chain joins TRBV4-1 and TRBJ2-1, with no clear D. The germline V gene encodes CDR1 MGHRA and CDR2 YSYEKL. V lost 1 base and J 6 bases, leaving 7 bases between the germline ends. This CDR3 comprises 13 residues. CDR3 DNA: TGCGCCAGCAGCCAAGCGGGTACCAATGAGCAGTTCTTC. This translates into CASSQAGTNEQFF.

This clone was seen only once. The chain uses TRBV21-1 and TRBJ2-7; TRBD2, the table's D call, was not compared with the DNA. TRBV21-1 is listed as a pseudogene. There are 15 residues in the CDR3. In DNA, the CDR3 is TGTGCCAGTAATCCCGGGACTAGCGGAGCTTACGAGCAGTACTTC. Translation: CASNPGTSGAYEQYF.

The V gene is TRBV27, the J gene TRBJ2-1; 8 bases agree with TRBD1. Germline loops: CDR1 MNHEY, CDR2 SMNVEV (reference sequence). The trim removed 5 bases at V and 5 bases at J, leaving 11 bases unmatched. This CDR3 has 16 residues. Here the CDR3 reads CASSRLGQVPHNEQFF. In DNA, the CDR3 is TGTGCCAGCAGTCGTCTGGGACAGGTGCCCCACAATGAGCAGTTCTTC.

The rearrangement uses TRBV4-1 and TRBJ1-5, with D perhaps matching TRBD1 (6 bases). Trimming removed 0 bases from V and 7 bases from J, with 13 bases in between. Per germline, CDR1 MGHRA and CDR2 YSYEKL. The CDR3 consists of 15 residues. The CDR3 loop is CASSQDLGGHQPQHF. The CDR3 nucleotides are TGCGCCAGCAGCCAAGATCTGGGGGGACACCAGCCCCAGCATTTT.

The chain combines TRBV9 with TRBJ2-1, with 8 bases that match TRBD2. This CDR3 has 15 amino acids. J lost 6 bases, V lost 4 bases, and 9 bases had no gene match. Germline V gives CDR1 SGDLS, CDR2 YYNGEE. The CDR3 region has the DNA TGTGCCAGCAGCCACCTAGGGGCGGGGGGCAATGAGCAGTTCTTC. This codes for CASSHLGAGGNEQFF.

This CDR3 reads CASSAGQDPYEQYF. CDR3 in DNA: TGTGCCAGCAGTGCCGGACAAGACCCCTACGAGCAGTACTTC. The genes are TRBV6-1 and TRBJ2-7; TRBD1 is a possible D gene (5 bases). Germline V gives CDR1 MNHNS, CDR2 SASEGT. The V end was cut by 4 bases, the J end by 2 bases, with 12 bases between. The CDR3 loop spans 14 amino acids.

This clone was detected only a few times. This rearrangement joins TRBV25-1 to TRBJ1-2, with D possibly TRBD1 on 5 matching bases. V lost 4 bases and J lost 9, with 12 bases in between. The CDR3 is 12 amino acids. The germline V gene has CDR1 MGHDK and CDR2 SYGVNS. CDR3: CASSGGASSYTF. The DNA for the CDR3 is TGTGCCAGCAGTGGCGGGGCCAGTAGCTACACCTTC.